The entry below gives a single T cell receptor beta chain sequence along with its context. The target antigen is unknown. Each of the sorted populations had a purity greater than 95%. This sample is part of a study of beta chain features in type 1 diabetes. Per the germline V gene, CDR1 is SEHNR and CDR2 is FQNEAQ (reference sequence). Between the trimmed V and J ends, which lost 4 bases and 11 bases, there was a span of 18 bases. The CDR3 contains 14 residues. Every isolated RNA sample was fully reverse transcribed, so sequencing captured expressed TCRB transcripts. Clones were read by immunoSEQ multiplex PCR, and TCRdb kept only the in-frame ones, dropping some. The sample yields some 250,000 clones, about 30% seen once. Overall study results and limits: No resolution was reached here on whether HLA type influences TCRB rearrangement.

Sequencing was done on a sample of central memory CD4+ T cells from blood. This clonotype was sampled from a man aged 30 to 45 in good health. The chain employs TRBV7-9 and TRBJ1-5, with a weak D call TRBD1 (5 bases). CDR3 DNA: TGTGCCAGCAGCTCAAGGACGGGAGGGGAAGCCCAGCATTTT. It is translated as CASSSRTGGEAQHF.